Sequencing of this T cell receptor (beta chain) was carried out in a study of spatial heterogeneity in lung cancer. TCRdb re-derived calls from the 5' RACE reads in MiXCR, one entry per CDR3 protein. Among around 44,000 distinct CDR3 sequences, over 9.5% were seen once, and the ten largest hold roughly 18%. Time point reported: blood at routine non-recurrence follow-up after resection. This CDR3 is 15 amino acids long. Germline V gene data show CDR1 as SGDLS and CDR2 as YYNGEE. Trimming at V came to 0 bases and at J to 8 bases, leaving 7 bases not matched to a gene. Ten or more counts support this clonotype.

The source material was PBMCs, sampled at follow-up. The receptor was isolated from a female donor with early-stage non-small cell lung cancer. The chain employs TRBV9 and TRBJ2-1; 8 bases are shared with TRBD2. The CDR3 region has the DNA TGTGCCAGCAGCGTAGAGCTTAGCGGGGTCCATGAGCAGTTCTTC. Amino acids: CASSVELSGVHEQFF.